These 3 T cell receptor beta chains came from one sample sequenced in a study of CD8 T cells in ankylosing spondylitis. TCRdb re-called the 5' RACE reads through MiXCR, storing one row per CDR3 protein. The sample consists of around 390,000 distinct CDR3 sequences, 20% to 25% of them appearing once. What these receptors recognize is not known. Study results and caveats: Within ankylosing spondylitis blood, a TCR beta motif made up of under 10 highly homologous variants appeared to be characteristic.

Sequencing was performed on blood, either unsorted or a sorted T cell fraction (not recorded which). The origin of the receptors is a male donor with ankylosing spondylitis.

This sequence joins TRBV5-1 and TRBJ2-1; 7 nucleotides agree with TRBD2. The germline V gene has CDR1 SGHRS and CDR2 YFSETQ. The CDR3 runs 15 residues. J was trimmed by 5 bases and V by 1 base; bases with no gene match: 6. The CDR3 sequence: CASSLQSGVDNEQFF. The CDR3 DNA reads TGCGCCAGCAGCTTGCAAAGCGGGGTCGACAATGAGCAGTTCTTC.

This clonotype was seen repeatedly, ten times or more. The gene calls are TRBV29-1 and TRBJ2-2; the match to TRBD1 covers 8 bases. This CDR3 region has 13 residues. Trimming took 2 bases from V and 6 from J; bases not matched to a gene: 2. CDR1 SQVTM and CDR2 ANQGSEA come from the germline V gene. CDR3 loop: CSVEQGASGELFF. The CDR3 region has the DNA TGCAGCGTTGAACAGGGGGCCTCCGGGGAGCTGTTTTTT.

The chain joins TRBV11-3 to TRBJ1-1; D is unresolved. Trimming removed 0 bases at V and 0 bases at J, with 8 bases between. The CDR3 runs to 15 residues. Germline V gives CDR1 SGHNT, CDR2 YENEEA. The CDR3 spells CASSLEPGLNTEAFF. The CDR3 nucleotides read TGTGCCAGCAGCTTAGAGCCAGGTCTGAACACTGAAGCTTTCTTT.